Listed below are T cell receptor beta chains from one sample, sequenced in a study of blood T cell repertoires in COVID-19. TCRdb keeps only in-frame clones here, not all; method: immunoSEQ multiplex PCR. The sample records around 70,000 clones, 86% being singletons. Source material: peripheral blood. These receptors came from a man aged 30-40 years with acute or convalescent COVID-19. Both conserved end residues are part of each CDR3. D genes are given only for firm matches. Not all rows give a size; the values are once, few, many and, for expanded clones, a class.

D gene	clone size	J gene	V gene	CDR3 protein	CDR3 DNA
NA	NA	TRBJ2-3	TRBV6-4	CASYGTYRTDTQYF	TGTGCCAGCTACGGGACTTATCGCACAGATACGCAGTATTTT
NA	NA	TRBJ1-2	TRBV5-4	CASSLREGRAYGYTF	TGTGCCAGCAGCTTGAGGGAGGGGAGGGCCTATGGCTACACCTTC
TRBD1	NA	TRBJ1-1	TRBV9	CASSEGQGWTEAFF	TGTGCCAGCAGCGAGGGACAGGGGTGGACTGAAGCTTTCTTT
TRBD2	NA	TRBJ2-7	TRBV11-2	CASSFPAGPHEQYF	TGTGCCAGCAGCTTCCCAGCGGGACCCCACGAGCAGTACTTC
TRBD2	once	TRBJ2-1	TRBV11-2	CASSLGLAGGFWDEQFF	TGTGCCAGCAGCTTAGGACTAGCGGGAGGGTTTTGGGATGAGCAGTTCTTC
NA	NA	TRBJ1-5	TRBV2	CASSSKSGISNQPQHF	TGTGCCAGCAGCTCTAAATCAGGGATAAGCAATCAGCCCCAGCATTTT
TRBD1	NA	TRBJ1-2	TRBV4-1	CASSQDPQGHYGYTF	TGCGCCAGCAGCCAAGATCCACAGGGGCACTATGGCTACACCTTC
TRBD1	NA	TRBJ1-4	TRBV5-4	CASSRQGAGEKLFF	TGTGCCAGCAGCCGCCAGGGGGCGGGTGAAAAACTGTTTTTT
NA	few	TRBJ1-5	TRBV5-1	CASSLGPQGNQPQHF	TGCGCCAGCAGCTTGGGCCCCCAGGGAAATCAGCCCCAGCATTTT
TRBD1	once	TRBJ1-2	TRBV7-2	CASSLGPTGEEGYTF	TGTGCCAGCAGCTTAGGACCAACAGGGGAGGAAGGCTACACCTTC
TRBD2	few	TRBJ2-5	TRBV28	CASKGGERETETQYF	TGTGCCAGCAAGGGAGGTGAGCGGGAGACGGAGACCCAGTACTTC
NA	NA	TRBJ2-5	TRBV19	CASRRSQGETQYF	TGTGCCAGTAGGAGGAGTCAGGGCGAGACCCAGTACTTC
TRBD2	NA	TRBJ2-1	TRBV5-4	CASSQIASGLAGSYNEQFF	TGTGCCAGCAGCCAAATTGCTTCCGGACTAGCGGGATCATACAATGAGCAGTTCTTC
TRBD1	NA	TRBJ1-1	TRBV5-1	CASSETGLTNTEAFF	TGCGCCAGTAGCGAGACAGGGCTGACGAACACTGAAGCTTTCTTT
NA	NA	TRBJ1-1	TRBV18	CASSPRGDTEAFF	TGTGCCAGCTCACCACGGGGGGACACTGAAGCTTTCTTT
TRBD1	NA	TRBJ1-4	TRBV6-5	CATLPRGAGGGKLFF	TGTGCCACCTTACCCCGGGGAGCAGGGGGAGGAAAACTGTTTTTT
TRBD2	NA	TRBJ2-5	TRBV3-1/TRBV3-2	CASSQDRASGSETQYF	TGTGCCAGCAGCCAAGATCGGGCTAGCGGGTCGGAGACCCAGTACTTC
TRBD1	NA	TRBJ1-2	TRBV30	CAWTQGVGYGYTF	TGTGCCTGGACACAGGGGGTAGGCTATGGCTACACCTTC
NA	NA	TRBJ1-6	TRBV18	CASSPGPGGNSPLHF	TGTGCCAGCTCACCGGGGCCAGGAGGGAATTCACCCCTCCACTTT
NA	NA	TRBJ2-1	TRBV19	CASSMERNSYNEQFF	TGTGCCAGTAGTATGGAGAGGAACTCCTACAATGAGCAGTTCTTC
NA	NA	TRBJ1-5	TRBV28	CASSLNQPQHF	TGTGCCAGCAGTCTTAATCAGCCCCAGCATTTT
NA	once	TRBJ2-5	TRBV9	CASSPLGGAETQYF	TGTGCCAGCAGCCCTTTGGGGGGGGCCGAGACCCAGTACTTC
TRBD1	NA	TRBJ2-2	TRBV6-4	CASTWFRGRRNTGELFF	TGTGCCAGCACCTGGTTTAGGGGGCGGAGAAACACCGGGGAGCTGTTTTTT
TRBD1	once	TRBJ1-2	TRBV27	CASSPRTGWGYGYTF	TGTGCCAGCAGTCCAAGGACAGGGTGGGGCTATGGCTACACCTTC
TRBD1	NA	TRBJ2-7	TRBV20-1	CSASRGLSYEQYF	TGCAGTGCTAGTAGGGGGCTATCCTACGAGCAGTACTTC
TRBD1	NA	TRBJ2-4	TRBV5-1	CASSAQGAKNIQYF	TGCGCCAGCAGCGCACAGGGGGCCAAAAACATTCAGTACTTC
NA	NA	TRBJ1-2	TRBV6-2/TRBV6-3	CASSYSTTGFSNYGYTF	TGTGCCAGCAGTTACTCCACCACAGGGTTCTCTAACTATGGCTACACCTTC
NA	NA	TRBJ2-1	TRBV9	CASSLQVTSYNEQFF	TGTGCCAGCAGCTTACAGGTGACCTCCTACAATGAGCAGTTCTTC
TRBD2	NA	TRBJ2-5	TRBV2	CASRRGGTSGSGTQYF	TGTGCCAGCAGGAGGGGGGGAACTAGCGGGAGCGGGACCCAGTACTTC
NA	NA	TRBJ2-7	TRBV24-1	CATSDRGEQYF	TGTGCCACCAGTGATCGAGGGGAGCAGTACTTC
TRBD1	NA	TRBJ1-2	TRBV28	CASSLNRGRFYGYTF	TGTGCCAGCAGTTTAAACAGGGGGCGCTTCTATGGCTACACCTTC
NA	NA	TRBJ1-6	TRBV6-5	CASSPGGYGSPLHF	TGTGCCAGCAGTCCCGGGGGGTACGGTTCACCCCTCCACTTT
TRBD1	NA	TRBJ2-7	TRBV3-1/TRBV3-2	CASSQGTGFYEQYF	TGTGCCAGCAGCCAAGGGACAGGGTTCTACGAGCAGTACTTC
TRBD1	NA	TRBJ1-2	TRBV18	CASSTGQGDGYTF	TGTGCCAGCTCAACGGGACAGGGTGATGGCTACACCTTC
TRBD2	NA	TRBJ2-4	TRBV3-1/TRBV3-2	CASSPGGSGYIAKNIQYF	TGTGCCAGCAGCCCTGGCGGTAGCGGGTATATAGCCAAAAACATTCAGTACTTC
NA	NA	TRBJ1-3	TRBV9	CASSVVGRNTIYF	TGTGCCAGCAGCGTAGTGGGCCGAAACACCATATATTTT
TRBD1	once	TRBJ1-5	TRBV2	CASGTGDQPQHF	TGTGCCAGCGGGACAGGGGATCAGCCCCAGCATTTT
TRBD2	few	TRBJ2-3	TRBV11-2	CASSLVSGDPTDTQYF	TGTGCCAGCAGCCTTGTTAGCGGGGACCCCACAGATACGCAGTATTTT
TRBD1	NA	TRBJ2-6	TRBV18	CASSQTGTAVSGANVLTF	TGTGCCAGCTCCCAAACCGGGACAGCCGTCTCTGGGGCCAACGTCCTGACTTTC
TRBD2	NA	TRBJ2-2	TRBV7-3	CASSPTGSRTSGFSGELFF	TGTGCCAGCAGCCCCACAGGGAGCCGGACTAGCGGTTTCTCCGGGGAGCTGTTTTTT
NA	NA	TRBJ2-5	TRBV4-1	CASSQVSVRETQYF	TGCGCCAGCAGCCAAGTGTCGGTTCGGGAGACCCAGTACTTC
NA	NA	TRBJ2-3	TRBV7-9	CASSLGDRRADTQYF	TGTGCCAGCAGCTTAGGCGACAGGCGGGCAGATACGCAGTATTTT
NA	once	TRBJ2-3	TRBV16	CASSQSPSRGDTQYF	TGTGCCAGCAGCCAATCTCCTTCCAGGGGCGATACGCAGTATTTT
NA	NA	TRBJ2-5	TRBV2	CASTQQETQYF	TGTGCCAGCACCCAGCAAGAGACCCAGTACTTC
TRBD2	NA	TRBJ2-7	TRBV28	CASSFLYGLAGGSSYEQYF	TGTGCCAGCAGTTTCCTTTACGGACTAGCGGGAGGGAGCTCCTACGAGCAGTACTTC
NA	NA	TRBJ1-5	TRBV7-9	CASSLSGNQPQHF	TGTGCCAGCAGCTTATCGGGTAACCAGCCCCAGCATTTT
TRBD2	NA	TRBJ2-7	TRBV27	CASSPLNHDGRAYEQYF	TGTGCCAGCAGTCCTTTGAATCATGACGGGAGGGCGTACGAGCAGTACTTC
NA	NA	TRBJ2-2	TRBV7-3	CASSFLRTGELFF	TGTGCCAGCAGCTTCCTTCGCACCGGGGAGCTGTTTTTT